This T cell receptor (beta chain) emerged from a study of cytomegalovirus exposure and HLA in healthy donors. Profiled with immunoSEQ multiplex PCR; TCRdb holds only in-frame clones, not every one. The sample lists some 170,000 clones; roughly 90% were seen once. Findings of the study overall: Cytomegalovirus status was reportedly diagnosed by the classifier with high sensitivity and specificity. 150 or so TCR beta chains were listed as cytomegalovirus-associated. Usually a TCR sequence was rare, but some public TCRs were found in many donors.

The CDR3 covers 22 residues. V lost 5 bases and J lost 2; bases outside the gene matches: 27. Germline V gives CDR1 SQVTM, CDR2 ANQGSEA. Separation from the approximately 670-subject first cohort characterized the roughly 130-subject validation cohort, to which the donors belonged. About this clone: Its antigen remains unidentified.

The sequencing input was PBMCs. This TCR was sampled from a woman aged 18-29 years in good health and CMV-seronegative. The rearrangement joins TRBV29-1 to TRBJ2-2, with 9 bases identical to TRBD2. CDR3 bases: TGCAGCGTTTTGACGGACTTAACGACTAGCGGAGCCCGGGTTCCAAACACCGGGGAGCTGTTTTTT. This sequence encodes CSVLTDLTTSGARVPNTGELFF.